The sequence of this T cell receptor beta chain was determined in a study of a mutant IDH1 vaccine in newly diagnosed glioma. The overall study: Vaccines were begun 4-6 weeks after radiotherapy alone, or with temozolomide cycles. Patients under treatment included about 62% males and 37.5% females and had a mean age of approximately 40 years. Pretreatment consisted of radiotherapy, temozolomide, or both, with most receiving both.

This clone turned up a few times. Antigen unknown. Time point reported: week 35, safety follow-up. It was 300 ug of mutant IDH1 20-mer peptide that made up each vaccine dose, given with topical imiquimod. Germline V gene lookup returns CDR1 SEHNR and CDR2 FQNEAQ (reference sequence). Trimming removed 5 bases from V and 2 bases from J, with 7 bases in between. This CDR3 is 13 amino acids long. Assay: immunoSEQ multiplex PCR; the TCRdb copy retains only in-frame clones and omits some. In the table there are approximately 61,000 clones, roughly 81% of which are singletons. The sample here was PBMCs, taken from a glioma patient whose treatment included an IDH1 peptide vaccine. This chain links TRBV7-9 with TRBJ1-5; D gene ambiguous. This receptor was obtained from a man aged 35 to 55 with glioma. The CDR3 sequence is CASSTPGNQPQHF. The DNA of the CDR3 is TGTGCCAGCAGCACGCCGGGCAATCAGCCCCAGCATTTT. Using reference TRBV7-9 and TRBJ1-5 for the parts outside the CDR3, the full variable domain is DTGVSQNPRHKITKRGQNVTFRCDPISEHNRLYWYRQTLGQGPEFLTYFQNEAQLEKSRLLSDRFSAERPKGSFSTLEIQRTEQGDSAMYLCASSTPGNQPQHFGDGTRLSIL.